These 27 T cell receptor beta chains were sequenced from one sample in a study of PD-1 blockade in classical Hodgkin lymphoma. Method: immunoSEQ multiplex PCR; TCRdb's copy keeps in-frame clones and lacks some. The data contain about 15,000 clones, roughly 80% of them singletons. Each patient experienced a relapse that followed autologous stem cell transplantation, and brentuximab vedotin exposure varied. Purification of CD4+ T cells from thawed PBMCs was performed via magnetic negative selection. The specimen was CD4+ T cells from blood, collected at baseline. The receptors were gathered from a human donor with classical Hodgkin lymphoma.

J is TRBJ1-4 and V is TRBV28; 10 nucleotides line up with TRBD1. The CDR3 consists of 15 residues. The V gene end was trimmed by 6 bases and the J gene end by 5 bases; junction bases not matched to a gene: 6. CDR1 and CDR2 (germline): MDHEN, SYDVKM. CDR3 DNA: TGTGCCAGCAGCACACCGGGACAGGGGAATGAAAAACTGTTTTTT. It yields the protein CASSTPGQGNEKLFF.

This clone was seen just once. The DNA for the CDR3 is TGTGCCAGCAGTCATTCTAGGGGGGACGAGCAGTACTTC. This translates into CASSHSRGDEQYF. V usage is TRBV5-4 and J usage is TRBJ2-7; D possibly matches TRBD1 or TRBD2 (6 bases each). CDR3 length: 13 amino acids. Germline loops: CDR1 SGHNT, CDR2 YYREEE (reference sequence). The V gene lost 5 bases and the J gene lost 5 bases, with 14 bases spanning the gap.

The V gene is TRBV18, the J gene TRBJ1-1; D not resolved. Germline assignment: CDR1 KGHSH and CDR2 LQKENI. The CDR3 has 15 amino acids. The V and J ends lost 4 bases and 1 base respectively, with 13 bases between them. The CDR3 loop is CASSLELDSNTEAFF. In nucleotides, the CDR3 is TGTGCCAGCTCACTGGAGCTCGATTCGAACACTGAAGCTTTCTTT.

Remarks on this clone: A read error may produce the germline difference seen at one junction end. The chain is built from TRBV2 and TRBJ2-5; a possible D gene is TRBD2 (6 bases). CDR3 size: 12 residues. CDR1 and CDR2 from the germline V gene are SNHLY and FYNNEI. CDR3 nucleotide sequence: TGTGCCAGCGGTGACGGGAGTAAGACCCAGTACTTC. It codes for CASGDGSKTQYF.

The V call is TRBV19, the J call TRBJ1-2; TRBD1 might be the D (6 bases). The germline V gene has CDR1 LNHDA and CDR2 SQIVND (reference sequence). V shed 5 bases and J shed 8 bases, with 18 bases lying between them. This CDR3 comprises 14 residues. The CDR3 DNA is TGTGCCAGTAGTCCCCGACAGGCCAGTGAGGGCTACACCTTC. As protein: CASSPRQASEGYTF.

As DNA, the CDR3 is TGCGCCAGCAGCTTGGGGCGCAGGAATGAAAAACTGTTTTTT. It codes for CASSLGRRNEKLFF. The chain uses TRBV5-1 and TRBJ1-4; D gene unclear. This CDR3 spans 14 amino acids. Deletions cut 0 bases from V and 5 bases from J, with 8 bases between. Per germline, CDR1 SGHRS and CDR2 YFSETQ.

In its sample, this clone was seen once. CDR3 protein: CASSLEYSHDWYF. For the CDR3, the DNA is TGTGCCAGCAGCTTAGAGTACAGCCACGACTGGTACTTC. The chain couples TRBV11-2 to TRBJ2-5; D is unresolved. Germline CDR1 and CDR2: SGHAT and FQNNGV. Trimming left V 0 bases short and J 13 bases short, with 15 bases between. The CDR3 is 13 residues long.

This clone was observed a handful of times. The chain has TRBV2 and TRBJ1-3; perhaps TRBD1 as D (5 bases). CDR1 SNHLY and CDR2 FYNNEI come from the germline V gene. CDR3 length equals 14 residues. The V and J ends lost 7 bases and 0 bases respectively, with 10 bases between them. The CDR3 DNA reads TGTGCCAGCACTGCAGGGAGCTCTGGAAACACCATATATTTT. This sequence encodes CASTAGSSGNTIYF.

The rearrangement uses TRBV5-1 and TRBJ2-3; D gene ambiguous. The germline CDR1 and CDR2 sequences are SGHRS and YFSETQ. V was clipped by 0 bases and J by 2 bases, with 7 bases between them. CDR3 length equals 14 residues. The DNA of the CDR3 is TGCGCCAGCAGCTTGGCTCCGTACACAGATACGCAGTATTTT. Translation: CASSLAPYTDTQYF.

The gene calls are TRBV25-1 and TRBJ2-1; 7 bases are a match to TRBD1. The CDR3 runs to 14 residues. V gave up 7 bases and J gave up 4 bases; unmatched junction bases: 7. Germline lookup yields CDR1 MGHDK and CDR2 SYGVNS. The CDR3 nucleotides read TGTGCCAGCACTACCGGGACAGAGTACAATGAGCAGTTCTTC. This translates into CASTTGTEYNEQFF.

The V gene is TRBV4-2, the J gene TRBJ1-1; D is undetermined. The germline CDR1 and CDR2 sequences are LGHNA and YNFKEQ. Between the trimmed V and J ends, which lost 0 bases and 0 bases, there was a span of 11 bases. The CDR3 is made up of 16 amino acids. In DNA form, the CDR3 reads TGTGCCAGCAGCCAAGATTTTTGGGTCATGAACACTGAAGCTTTCTTT. This codes for CASSQDFWVMNTEAFF.

This chain connects TRBV6-1 to TRBJ1-2; a weak D match, TRBD1 (6 bases). Germline values: CDR1 MNHNS, CDR2 SASEGT. The CDR3 runs 14 residues. V was clipped by 6 bases and J by 0 bases, with 11 bases between them. The CDR3 spells CASSPTGPNYGYTF. The CDR3 DNA sequence: TGTGCCAGCAGCCCGACAGGTCCTAACTATGGCTACACCTTC.

J is TRBJ2-3 and V is TRBV15, with TRBD2 identical over 9 bases. Germline values: CDR1 LNHNV, CDR2 YYDKDF (reference sequence). This CDR3 is built from 16 residues. The V gene end was trimmed by 6 bases and the J gene end by 3 bases; junction bases not matched to a gene: 10. The CDR3 nucleotides read TGTGCCACCAGGGGAGGGGCTAGCGGGATGACAGATACGCAGTATTTT. Residues: CATRGGASGMTDTQYF.

The rearrangement links TRBV11-3 to TRBJ2-1, with 9 bases lining up with TRBD2. This CDR3 has 15 amino acids. V trimming: 1 base; J trimming: 9 bases; junction bases outside the gene matches: 7. Looked up from germline, CDR1 is SGHNT and CDR2 is YENEEA. The CDR3 here is CASSLGLREGSEQFF. The DNA of the CDR3 is TGTGCCAGCAGCTTAGGCTTGCGGGAGGGCAGTGAGCAGTTCTTC. The full variable domain, completed using reference TRBV11-3 and TRBJ2-1, is EAGVVQSPRYKIIEKKQPVAFWCNPISGHNTLYWYLQNLGQGPELLIRYENEEAVDDSQLPKDRFSAERLKGVDSTLKIQPAELGDSAVYLCASSLGLREGSEQFFGPGTRLTVL.

The rearrangement uses TRBV9 and TRBJ2-7; possibly TRBD2 for D (7 bases). V was clipped by 6 bases and J by 3 bases, with 13 bases between them. CDR3 length equals 13 residues. CDR1 is SGDLS, CDR2 YYNGEE, per germline. This CDR3 is CASTQGGGYEQYF. CDR3 nucleotides: TGTGCCAGCACCCAAGGGGGGGGCTACGAGCAGTACTTC.

V gene TRBV19 combines with J gene TRBJ2-3; 8 nucleotides line up with TRBD2. In germline, CDR1 is LNHDA, CDR2 SQIVND (reference sequence). The CDR3 sequence is 14 residues long. With V trimmed by 7 bases and J by 4 bases, 7 bases remained unmatched. CDR3 DNA: TGTGCCAGTACCCGGGGGGGCCGTTCAGATACGCAGTATTTT. Protein product: CASTRGGRSDTQYF.

This chain joins TRBV4-2 and TRBJ2-3, with D perhaps given as TRBD1 or TRBD2 (5 bases each). V was pared by 1 base and J by 0 bases, with 5 bases between. Germline lookup yields CDR1 LGHNA and CDR2 YNFKEQ. The CDR3 has 14 residues. The CDR3 DNA reads TGTGCCAGCAGCCAAGGGGACAGCACAGATACGCAGTATTTT. Encoded protein: CASSQGDSTDTQYF.

The V and J genes are TRBV19 and TRBJ2-1, with 7 bases lining up with TRBD1. Germline trimming cut 6 bases from V and 0 bases from J; bases unmatched to any gene: 8. The germline V gene encodes CDR1 LNHDA and CDR2 SQIVND (reference sequence). The CDR3 totals 16 residues. The CDR3 region is CASSRARDSSYNEQFF. As DNA, the CDR3 is TGTGCCAGTAGCCGTGCCCGGGACAGCTCCTACAATGAGCAGTTCTTC. The full variable domain, rest sourced from reference TRBV19 and TRBJ2-1, is DGGITQSPKYLFRKEGQNVTLSCEQNLNHDAMYWYRQDPGQGLRLIYYSQIVNDFQKGDIAEGYSVSREKKESFPLTVTSAQKNPTAFYLCASSRARDSSYNEQFFGPGTRLTVL.

The chain links TRBV21-1 to TRBJ1-5. TRBV21-1 is labeled a pseudogene. The CDR3 extends over 16 amino acids. The CDR3 loop is CASSSGRSYSNQPQHF. DNA for the CDR3: TGTGCCAGCAGCTCGGGGCGGTCCTATAGCAATCAGCCCCAGCATTTT.

This clone was picked up a small number of times. The chain carries TRBV5-8 and TRBJ1-2; D is ambiguous. Looked up from germline, CDR1 is SGHTS and CDR2 is YDEGEE. The V and J ends lost 1 base and 7 bases respectively, with 11 bases between them. The CDR3 consists of 13 residues. The CDR3 DNA sequence: TGTGCCAGCAGCTTGTCGGGGTTCGGTGGCTACACCTTC. It codes for CASSLSGFGGYTF.

V and J are TRBV27 and TRBJ2-3; no firm D call. The V gene lost 0 bases and the J gene lost 4 bases, with 8 bases spanning the gap. Looked up from germline, CDR1 is MNHEY and CDR2 is SMNVEV (reference sequence). This CDR3 region has 14 residues. The CDR3, as DNA: TGTGCCAGCAGTTTATCCCGGACGTCAGATACGCAGTATTTT. This translates into CASSLSRTSDTQYF.

This sequence joins TRBV7-2 and TRBJ1-3; D not resolved. Germline CDR1 reads SGHTA; CDR2 reads FQGNSA. V was cut by 3 bases and J by 1 base, with 7 bases left in between. CDR3 length: 14 residues. The CDR3 here is CASSFLLSGNTIYF. The CDR3 DNA reads as TGTGCCAGCAGCTTTTTACTTTCTGGAAACACCATATATTTT.

The CDR3 region is CASSFSTSGVSYEQYF. The CDR3 nucleotides are TGTGCCAGCAGTTTTTCGACTAGCGGGGTCTCCTACGAGCAGTACTTC. This chain links TRBV6-5 with TRBJ2-7; 11 positions match TRBD2. Trimming took 4 bases from V and 0 from J; bases not matched to a gene: 5. Germline-derived CDR1 and CDR2 are MNHEY and SVGAGI. The CDR3 contains 16 residues.

This chain uses TRBV10-3 with TRBJ1-5; unclear D gene. This CDR3 is 13 amino acids long. Per germline, CDR1 ENHRY and CDR2 SYGVKD. Trimming shortened V by 0 bases and J by 5 bases, and 5 bases separated the two germline ends. CDR3 sequence: CAISESRDQPQHF. CDR3 nucleotides: TGTGCCATCAGTGAGTCGAGGGATCAGCCCCAGCATTTT.

The gene calls are TRBV11-2 and TRBJ2-3; TRBD1 matches 10 bases. The CDR3 is 16 residues long. Looked up from germline, CDR1 is SGHAT and CDR2 is FQNNGV. Trimming removed 3 bases from V and 1 base from J; junction bases left unmatched: 4. CDR3 loop: CASSFRQGAGTDTQYF. CDR3 DNA: TGTGCCAGCAGCTTTCGACAGGGGGCTGGCACAGATACGCAGTATTTT.

This rearrangement joins TRBV6-1 to TRBJ1-1; a weak D match, TRBD1 (5 bases). This CDR3 has 13 amino acids. Between the trimmed V and J ends, which lost 2 bases and 11 bases, there was a span of 15 bases. CDR1 is MNHNS, CDR2 SASEGT, per germline. The CDR3 coding sequence is TGTGCCAGCAGTGAATGGGACCCGGGCGGGGCTTTCTTT. This gives the protein CASSEWDPGGAFF.

This rearrangement joins TRBV2 to TRBJ1-3; the D gene is possibly TRBD1 (6 bases). Looked up from germline, CDR1 is SNHLY and CDR2 is FYNNEI. Trimming pared 6 bases from V and 7 bases from J, leaving 13 bases between. The CDR3 consists of 13 residues. CDR3 nucleotides: TGTGCCAGCAGGTTACAGGGAGGCAACACCATATATTTT. This encodes CASRLQGGNTIYF. The whole variable domain, filled in from reference TRBV2 and TRBJ1-3, reads EPEVTQTPSHQVTQMGQEVILRCVPISNHLYFYWYRQILGQKVEFLVSFYNNEISEKSEIFDDQFSVERPDGSNFTLKIRSTKLEDSAMYFCASRLQGGNTIYFGEGSWLTVV.